Listed below are T cell receptor beta chains from one sample, sequenced in a study of regulatory T cells in long-lasting Graves disease. TCRdb ran MiXCR on the multiplex PCR reads and lists one entry per CDR3 protein. The sample lists some 560,000 distinct CDR3 sequences; about 16% were seen once. The data also belong to a second study, concerning T cells in Graves' hyperthyroidism and ophthalmopathy.

Sequenced material: peripheral blood mononuclear cells (PBMCs), taken at new diagnosis, from a patient treated with antithyroid drugs. Receptors were obtained from a woman aged 40 to 65 with Graves disease. CDR3s include the opening cysteine and the closing phenylalanine or tryptophan. The D gene is left open where the match is weak. Where a row states a size, it is once, few, many or the class of an expanded clone; other rows omit it.

D gene	clone size	V gene	J gene	CDR3 length	CDR3 DNA	CDR3 protein
NA	few	TRBV7-9	TRBJ2-7	15	TGTGCCAGCAGCTCCGGGCGACATCTCCTTGGCGAGCAGTACTTC	CASSSGRHLLGEQYF
NA	few	TRBV20-1	TRBJ2-3	12	TGCAGTGCTAGAGAGGGTCTGGCGGAGGTGTATTTT	CSAREGLAEVYF
NA	NA	TRBV9	TRBJ2-1	11	TGTGCCAGCAGCGTAGCGACTGAGCAGTTCTTC	CASSVATEQFF
TRBD2	many	TRBV5-1	TRBJ2-1	16	TGTGCCAGCAGCTTGGCCTGGCTAGCGGGGGTAAATGAGCAGTTCTTC	CASSLAWLAGVNEQFF
NA	few	TRBV2	TRBJ2-2	13	TGTGCCAGCAGCCCAAGTCTCACCGGGGAGCTGTTTTTT	CASSPSLTGELFF
NA	few	TRBV18	TRBJ2-7	18	TGTGCCAGCTCACCGGTCAGTGAACGGGGTCTTAGCTCCTACGAGCAGTACTTC	CASSPVSERGLSSYEQYF
TRBD1	few	TRBV2	TRBJ1-2	17	TGTGCCAGCAGTGATAGGAGTCGAGGACAGGCCTCGGGTGGCTACACCTTC	CASSDRSRGQASGGYTF
NA	NA	TRBV6-1	TRBJ2-7	15	TGTGCCAGCACGTTAACCGCGGGGTTAACCTACGAGCAGTACTTC	CASTLTAGLTYEQYF
NA	many	TRBV20-1	TRBJ1-1	11	TGCAGTGCTAGAGATGGGCCTGAAGCTTTCTTT	CSARDGPEAFF
TRBD1	NA	TRBV7-6	TRBJ2-7	15	TGTGCCAGCAGCTTAGAGGGACAGGCCTCTTACGAGCAGTACTTC	CASSLEGQASYEQYF
TRBD2	NA	TRBV2	TRBJ2-1	16	TGTGCCACCTGGACTAGCGGGGGGGCAGGCTACAATGAGCAGTTCTTC	CATWTSGGAGYNEQFF
NA	many	TRBV7-9	TRBJ1-5	14	TGTGCCAGCAGTGCACAGAATAGCAATCAGCCCCAGCATTTT	CASSAQNSNQPQHF
TRBD1	NA	TRBV5-1	TRBJ1-2	15	TGCGCCAGCAGCAGAAATGGGGGACAGGGATATGGCTACACCTTC	CASSRNGGQGYGYTF
TRBD1	many	TRBV2	TRBJ2-7	12	TGTGCCAGCAGTGAGGACAGGCGAAATCAGTACTTC	CASSEDRRNQYF
NA	once	TRBV7-2	TRBJ2-1	14	TGTGCCAGCAGCCGCCTACTAGTTTACAATGAGCAGTTCTTC	CASSRLLVYNEQFF
TRBD1	many	TRBV11-2	TRBJ2-7	15	TGTGCCACACAGGGGGCGGGGGTCTTTTCCTACGAGCAGTACTTC	CATQGAGVFSYEQYF
TRBD1	few	TRBV7-9	TRBJ2-5	14	TGTGCCAGCAGCTCACCGGGACAGTTAGAGACCCAGTACTTC	CASSSPGQLETQYF
NA	NA	TRBV2	TRBJ1-2	11	TGTGCCAGCAGGGGGCTTGCTGGCTACACCTTC	CASRGLAGYTF
NA	many	TRBV6-9	TRBJ1-5	14	TGTGCCAGCAGTTACAAGTATAGCAATCAGCCCCAGCATTTT	CASSYKYSNQPQHF
NA	NA	TRBV4-1	TRBJ2-7	14	TGCGCCAGCAGCCGGACCACGCTAGATGACGAGCAGTACTTC	CASSRTTLDDEQYF
TRBD2	few	TRBV12-3/TRBV12-4	TRBJ2-5	15	TGTGCCAGCAGCCAAATGACTAGCGGGGGTGAGACCCAGTACTTC	CASSQMTSGGETQYF
TRBD2	NA	TRBV10-3	TRBJ2-3	15	TGTGCCACCACACTAGCGGGGGGGCTTTTAGATACGCAGTATTTT	CATTLAGGLLDTQYF
NA	NA	TRBV18	TRBJ1-3	14	TGTGCCAGCTCACCACCTCCTATGGCCGGCACCATATATTTT	CASSPPPMAGTIYF
NA	many	TRBV3-1	TRBJ1-2	15	TGTGCCAGCAGCCAAGATACGGCGGGGAACTATGGCTACACCTTC	CASSQDTAGNYGYTF
NA	many	TRBV12-3/TRBV12-4	TRBJ1-5	14	TGTGCCAGCAGTTCCTTGGGTTCGAATCAGCCCCAGCATTTT	CASSSLGSNQPQHF
NA	few	TRBV2	TRBJ2-7	12	TGTGCCAGCACAAGGACCGGTATCGAGCAGTACTTC	CASTRTGIEQYF
NA	NA	TRBV7-2	TRBJ1-6	13	TGTGCCAGCAGCTTAGCCCCGAATTCACCCCTCCACTTT	CASSLAPNSPLHF
NA	many	TRBV4-1	TRBJ2-1	15	TGCGCCAGCAGCCACGGGACGGTCTCCTACAATGAGCAGTTCTTC	CASSHGTVSYNEQFF
NA	NA	TRBV16	TRBJ2-7	12	TGTGCCAGCAGCCAATCCACCTACGAGCAGTACTTC	CASSQSTYEQYF
NA	NA	TRBV28	TRBJ1-3	15	TGTGCCAGCAGTTTATTGGAAGGAATTGGAAACACCATATATTTT	CASSLLEGIGNTIYF
NA	once	TRBV11-2	TRBJ2-6	19	TGTGCCAGCAGCTTAGGCTATGGGGGGGACATCTCTGGGGCCAACGTCCTGACTTTC	CASSLGYGGDISGANVLTF
NA	many	TRBV20-1	TRBJ2-1	15	TGCACCCTATCACCCCGAGGCAGACGGCACAATGAGCAGTTCTTC	CTLSPRGRRHNEQFF
NA	few	TRBV5-6	TRBJ1-1	14	TGTGCCAGCAGCTTGGGGGGGGGGCTAAGGAAACCTTTCTTT	CASSLGGGLRKPFF
NA	many	TRBV7-2	TRBJ1-2	15	TGTGCCAGCAGCCCAGGCGGGGGGGGGAACTATGGCTACACCTTC	CASSPGGGGNYGYTF
NA	few	TRBV7-3	TRBJ2-2	16	TGTGCCAGCAGCTTAAGGGGGGCCCCCCAGGGCGGGGAGCTGTTTTTT	CASSLRGAPQGGELFF
NA	many	TRBV2	TRBJ1-1	14	TGTGCCAGCAGTGAAAAAGGGGGGGGGGCTGAAGCTTTCTTT	CASSEKGGGAEAFF
NA	NA	TRBV9	TRBJ2-2	16	TGTGCCAGCAGCGTAGATGGTACAGGGTACACCGGGGAGCTGTTTTTT	CASSVDGTGYTGELFF
NA	many	TRBV3-1	TRBJ1-2	15	TGTGCCAGCAGCCAAGACAGCATAGCTAACTATGGCTACACCTTC	CASSQDSIANYGYTF
TRBD2	many	TRBV12-3/TRBV12-4	TRBJ2-1	15	TGTGCCAGCAGCGCGGGGGGGAGCTCCTACAATGAGCAGTTCTTC	CASSAGGSSYNEQFF
NA	many	TRBV2	TRBJ2-7	12	TGTGCCAGCAGTGGAGAACCGGGCGAGCAGTACTTC	CASSGEPGEQYF
TRBD1	many	TRBV3-1	TRBJ1-1	14	TGTGCCAGCAGAAACAGGGGGTGGAACACTGAAGCTTTCTTT	CASRNRGWNTEAFF
NA	many	TRBV2	TRBJ1-2	13	TGTGCCAGCAGGGAGGGAATTAACTATGGCTACACCTTC	CASREGINYGYTF
NA	NA	TRBV30	TRBJ2-1	11	TGTGCCTGGAGTAGGGGAAATGAGCAGTTCTTC	CAWSRGNEQFF
NA	NA	TRBV19	TRBJ2-6	17	TGTGCCAGTAGCCGGGACGCGCAGTCTTTTGGGGCCAACGTCCTGACTTTC	CASSRDAQSFGANVLTF
NA	few	TRBV7-9	TRBJ2-7	15	TGTGCCAGCAGCTTAGGCCCAGGAAGTGGGGACGAGCAGTACTTC	CASSLGPGSGDEQYF
NA	few	TRBV6-1	TRBJ2-5	16	TGTGCCAGCAGTCCAGGGGCGACTGTGTACCAAGAGACCCAGTACTTC	CASSPGATVYQETQYF